This TCR beta chain was retrieved from a study of T cells in Graves' hyperthyroidism and ophthalmopathy. General study findings and limits: Stable hyperthyroidism was separated from ophthalmopathy by a model based on 13 V-J features.

The CDR3 contains 15 residues. With V trimmed by 4 bases and J by 2 bases, 8 bases remained unmatched. Germline V gene lookup returns CDR1 MGHDK and CDR2 SYGVNS. Orbital computed tomography and thyroid ultrasound, together with serum TRAb and thyroxine and clinical symptoms, were used for diagnoses. RNA transcripts served as the template for amplifying TCR beta CDR3 regions. In the first-round RT-PCR of the TCR CDR3, the HTBI primer set was used. MiXCR, run by TCRdb on the multiplex PCR reads, gives a single entry per CDR3 protein. The sample records approximately 480,000 distinct CDR3 sequences, around 20% being singletons. This clonotype was found many times. As yet, its antigen is unknown.

The rearrangement uses TRBV25-1 and TRBJ2-7; 7 nucleotides align to TRBD2. This sequence originates from a man aged 18 to 30 with Graves' hyperthyroidism. Sequencing was done on a sample of blood. Here the CDR3 reads CASSGASGIPYEQYF. As DNA, the CDR3 is TGTGCCAGCAGTGGGGCTAGCGGAATTCCCTACGAGCAGTACTTC.